This T cell receptor (beta chain) was sequenced during a study of T-cell reconstitution after alpha-beta-depleted transplantation in children. Study observations and caveats: Reportedly, roughly two months post-transplant, alpha-beta T cells arose from several hundred expanded graft clones. Among T cells one year after transplant, newly produced cells accounted for most counts and diversity.

It was with unique molecular identifiers that the TCRbeta library was prepared. TCRdb re-called the PCR reads through MiXCR, storing one row per CDR3 protein. The table includes some 450,000 distinct CDR3 sequences, about 40% detected once. This clonotype was found a few times. The antigen remains unidentified. V lost 5 bases and J lost 7; bases outside the gene matches: 4. This CDR3 is built from 12 residues. Germline loops: CDR1 WSHSY, CDR2 SAAADI. The chain employs TRBV10-2 and TRBJ2-7; 8 nucleotides align to TRBD1. The source was PBMCs, collected before TCRalphabeta/CD19-depleted stem cell transplant. This clonotype was obtained from a girl aged 2 to 9 with aplastic anemia, due to receive a stem cell transplant. The CDR3 sequence: CASSIGQGEQYF. The CDR3 DNA sequence: TGCGCCAGCAGTATCGGACAGGGTGAGCAGTACTTC.